A single sample is the source of the 21 T cell receptor beta chains below, sequenced in a study of radiation and T cells in renal cell carcinoma. Profiled with immunoSEQ multiplex PCR; TCRdb holds only in-frame clones, not every one. The profile shows roughly 13,000 clones, about 65% of them singletons. The treatment here: treatment-naive control, cytoreductive nephrectomy. The material sequenced was tumor tissue, taken from a patient whose treatment was nephrectomy without radiotherapy. These receptors were taken from a woman of 80 years or more with renal cell carcinoma.

CDR3 amino acids: CASSLWGNSKNRYF. In DNA form, the CDR3 reads TGTGCCAGCAGCTTATGGGGCAACTCCAAAAACAGATACTTC. The rearrangement uses TRBV7-2 and TRBJ2-4; D may be TRBD1 (5 bases). There are 14 residues in the CDR3. The germline CDR1 and CDR2 sequences are SGHTA and FQGNSA. V lost 2 bases, J lost 16 bases, and 21 bases lay in between.

The rearrangement links TRBV10-1 to TRBJ1-1; D call uncertain. CDR1 WNHNN and CDR2 SYGVQD come from the germline V gene (reference sequence). V lost 5 bases and J 4 bases, leaving 14 bases between the germline ends. The CDR3 runs 14 residues. DNA of the CDR3: TGCGCCAGCAGTCCTCCAGGACGGGGCACTGAAGCTTTCTTT. It codes for CASSPPGRGTEAFF.

The chain couples TRBV6-1 to TRBJ1-2; D gene uncertain. The germline V gene encodes CDR1 MNHNS and CDR2 SASEGT. V was clipped by 2 bases and J by 4 bases, with 14 bases between them. CDR3 length: 15 amino acids. The CDR3 loop reads CASSERTRRSYGYTF. In nucleotides, the CDR3 is TGTGCCAGCAGTGAAAGAACAAGGAGGAGCTATGGCTACACCTTC.

This chain links TRBV9 with TRBJ2-7, with TRBD1 matching 7 bases. Germline trimming cut 4 bases from V and 2 bases from J; bases unmatched to any gene: 6. CDR1 is SGDLS, CDR2 YYNGEE, per germline. CDR3 length: 14 residues. The CDR3 reads CASSIRDSTYEQYF. The CDR3 DNA is TGTGCCAGCAGCATAAGGGACAGCACCTACGAGCAGTACTTC.

The chain is built from TRBV19 and TRBJ2-1; D could derive from TRBD1 or TRBD2 (5 bases each). Germline V CDR1 and CDR2: LNHDA, SQIVND (reference sequence). V shed 1 base and J shed 0 bases, with 16 bases lying between them. The CDR3 spans 18 residues. The CDR3 is CASSIVGTRGPSYNEQFF. CDR3 coding DNA: TGTGCCAGTAGTATAGTTGGTACGAGGGGACCCTCCTACAATGAGCAGTTCTTC.

This clone occurred a few times. This chain links TRBV6-5 with TRBJ2-7, with 10 bases that match TRBD1. V lost 0 bases to trimming and J lost 1 base; unmatched junction nucleotides: 3. This CDR3 contains 16 residues. Germline V lookup: CDR1 MNHEY, CDR2 SVGAGI. The CDR3 DNA is TGTGCCAGCAGTTACTCCGGGACAGGGGTTTCCTACGAGCAGTACTTC. Translated, it gives CASSYSGTGVSYEQYF.

The chain joins TRBV7-2 to TRBJ1-1, with unresolved D. The V end lost 8 bases, the J end lost 1 base, and 20 bases lay between the germline ends. The length of the CDR3 is 16 residues. Per germline, CDR1 SGHTA and CDR2 FQGNSA. The CDR3 region is CASQSMSGRTNTEAFF. The CDR3 DNA reads TGTGCCAGCCAGTCCATGTCCGGACGGACGAACACTGAAGCTTTCTTT.

In nucleotides, the CDR3 is TGTGCCAGCAGCTCCCGGGACCAAGAGACCCAGTACTTC. It is translated as CASSSRDQETQYF. The genes are TRBV28 and TRBJ2-5; D is unresolved. V dropped 6 bases and J dropped 0 bases, with 8 bases sitting between them. The V gene's germline CDR1 is MDHEN and CDR2 SYDVKM. This CDR3 spans 13 amino acids.

The sample holds one count of this clone. The rearrangement links TRBV2 to TRBJ1-4; TRBD1 matches 8 bases. The germline gives CDR1 SNHLY, CDR2 FYNNEI. This CDR3 has 15 amino acids. V trimming: 0 bases; J trimming: 3 bases; junction bases outside the gene matches: 0. This CDR3 reads CASSEAGQANEKLFF. DNA for the CDR3: TGTGCCAGCAGTGAAGCGGGACAGGCTAATGAAAAACTGTTTTTT.

The DNA of the CDR3 is TGTGCCAGTCGACAGGGTGGGACTGAAGCTTTCTTT. Amino acid sequence: CASRQGGTEAFF. V gene TRBV19 combines with J gene TRBJ1-1; TRBD1 agrees at 7 bases. The CDR3 runs 12 residues. Germline assignment: CDR1 LNHDA and CDR2 SQIVND (reference sequence). The V gene end was trimmed by 8 bases and the J gene end by 5 bases; junction bases not matched to a gene: 5.

The chain couples TRBV19 to TRBJ1-1; D gene unclear. Trimming shortened V by 3 bases and J by 1 base, and 6 bases separated the two germline ends. CDR1 LNHDA and CDR2 SQIVND come from the germline V gene (reference sequence). CDR3 length: 13 residues. The CDR3 region is CASSISGNTEAFF. Here the CDR3 DNA reads TGTGCCAGTAGTATTTCGGGGAACACTGAAGCTTTCTTT.

V and J are TRBV18 and TRBJ2-3, with D maybe TRBD1 (5 bases). The germline CDR1 and CDR2 sequences are KGHSH and LQKENI. CDR3 length equals 14 residues. V gave up 3 bases and J gave up 1 base, with 8 bases separating them. This chain's CDR3 is CASSPQGGTDTQYF. Here the CDR3 DNA reads TGTGCCAGCTCACCGCAAGGGGGCACAGATACGCAGTATTTT. The variable domain in full, with the rest retrieved from reference TRBV18 and TRBJ2-3, is NAGVMQNPRHLVRRRGQEARLRCSPMKGHSHVYWYRQLPEEGLKFMVYLQKENIIDESGMPKERFSAEFPKEGPSILRIQQVVRGDSAAYFCASSPQGGTDTQYFGPGTRLTVL.

V is TRBV6-5 and J is TRBJ1-2; no clear D gene. The germline CDR1 and CDR2 sequences are MNHEY and SVGAGI. Trimming pared 0 bases from V and 4 bases from J, leaving 12 bases between. CDR3 length: 15 amino acids. The CDR3 sequence: CASSYSFKGIYGYTF. The CDR3 bases are TGTGCCAGCAGTTACTCGTTCAAGGGAATCTATGGCTACACCTTC.

This clone has a single count. J is TRBJ2-1 and V is TRBV19; 9 bases fit TRBD2. V shed 3 bases, J shed 6 bases, and the junction held 3 bases outside the gene matches. The CDR3 spans 14 residues. CDR1 is LNHDA and CDR2 is SQIVND in the germline V gene (reference sequence). The CDR3 here is CASSILLAGNEQFF. In DNA form, the CDR3 reads TGTGCCAGTAGTATTTTACTAGCGGGCAATGAGCAGTTCTTC.

This chain connects TRBV12-5 to TRBJ1-1, with TRBD1 identical over 7 bases. Unmatched junction bases numbered 9, after V lost 3 bases and J lost 11 bases. Germline V gives CDR1 LGHNT, CDR2 FRNRAP. The CDR3 sequence is 13 residues long. For the CDR3, the DNA is TGTGCTAGTGGTTTCACAGGGGCCTCAGGGGCTTTCTTT. Protein product: CASGFTGASGAFF.

By sample fraction, this clone is large. This specimen includes other DNA sequences encoding the same CDR3. J is TRBJ2-2 and V is TRBV4-1; D may be TRBD2 (7 bases). The CDR3 contains 15 residues. With 3 bases removed from V and 5 bases from J, the gap between germline ends came to 13 bases. Germline V lookup: CDR1 MGHRA, CDR2 YSYEKL. The CDR3 loop reads CASSQMRGGTGELFF. In DNA form, the CDR3 reads TGCGCCAGCAGCCAGATGAGGGGGGGGACCGGGGAGCTGTTTTTT.

This clone was detected only a few times. The chain is built from TRBV18 and TRBJ1-4; perhaps TRBD1 as D (5 bases). The CDR3 runs to 16 residues. The V end lost 6 bases, the J end lost 8 bases, and 22 bases lay between the germline ends. Germline lookup yields CDR1 KGHSH and CDR2 LQKENI. CDR3 in DNA: TGTGCCAGCTCCAAGACAGCTGGGGCAATGGGAGAAAAACTGTTTTTT. Its translation: CASSKTAGAMGEKLFF.

This chain joins TRBV7-8 and TRBJ1-1; D possibly corresponds to TRBD1 (5 bases). Germline V gives CDR1 SGHVS, CDR2 FQNEAQ. Trimming took 2 bases from V and 1 from J, leaving 14 bases between them. This CDR3 is built from 16 residues. This CDR3 is CASSLPEGSSNTEAFF. CDR3 in DNA: TGTGCCAGCAGCTTACCGGAGGGGTCCTCGAACACTGAAGCTTTCTTT.

The J gene is TRBJ2-7, the V gene TRBV11-2; maybe TRBD1 (6 bases). The CDR3 has 14 amino acids. CDR1 and CDR2 (germline): SGHAT, FQNNGV. The V gene lost 5 bases and the J gene lost 1 base, with 12 bases spanning the gap. As DNA, the CDR3 is TGTGCCAGCAGCCGCCATACAGGGTCCTACGAGCAGTACGTC. This translates into CASSRHTGSYEQYV.

This clone came up a few times. This chain links TRBV2 with TRBJ1-6, with TRBD1 matching over 12 bases. V lost 6 bases and J lost 6; bases outside the gene matches: 3. Germline values: CDR1 SNHLY, CDR2 FYNNEI. The CDR3 runs to 15 residues. DNA for the CDR3: TGTGCCAGCAGAGGGACAGGGGGCGTTAATTCACCCCTCCACTTT. This encodes CASRGTGGVNSPLHF.

The chain is built from TRBV5-5 and TRBJ2-1, with unresolved D. CDR1 is SGHKS, CDR2 YYEKEE, per germline (reference sequence). Trimming pared 2 bases from V and 4 bases from J, leaving 7 bases between. This CDR3 has 13 amino acids. The CDR3 DNA follows: TGTGCCAGCAGCTTAACACGGTACAATGAGCAGTTCTTC. The encoded protein is CASSLTRYNEQFF. The complete variable domain, with remaining parts taken from reference TRBV5-5 and TRBJ2-1, reads DAGVTQSPTHLIKTRGQQVTLRCSPISGHKSVSWYQQVLGQGPQFIFQYYEKEERGRGNFPDRFSARQFPNYSSELNVNALLLGDSALYLCASSLTRYNEQFFGPGTRLTVL.